The 26 T cell receptor beta chains listed next were all sequenced from one sample in a study of T cell clusters in autoimmune cytopenias. Each sample's input was about 270 ng genomic DNA, 38,000 or so genome equivalents. One tube held mixed TRB-A and TRB-B primer pools for touch-down PCR. TCRdb reanalyzed the multiplex PCR reads, giving one entry per CDR3 protein sequence and no DNA. This sample's clone table lists over 3,500 distinct CDR3 sequences. These data were also filed under a second study, of T cell repertoires in aging, cancer and after chemotherapy.

The sequenced sample was peripheral blood. All receptors come from a human donor in good health.

The rearrangement uses TRBV5-5 and TRBJ2-5. The V gene's germline CDR1 is SGHKS and CDR2 YYEKEE (reference sequence). The CDR3 is made up of 12 amino acids. CDR3 in amino acids: CASSFQDHEQYF.

The chain uses TRBV12-3 or TRBV12-4 and TRBJ1-1; TCRdb reports TRBD1, a call that lacks DNA to check it against. This CDR3 is 15 amino acids long. The CDR3 spells CASSLLGGWGAEAFF.

The chain is built from TRBV11-2 and TRBJ2-7; TCRdb lists TRBD2, though no DNA is available to test this call. The germline gives CDR1 SGHAT, CDR2 FQNNGV. CDR3 length: 15 amino acids. CDR3 amino acids: CASSVRLAGSYEQYF.

V usage is TRBV15 and J usage is TRBJ2-3; no DNA is available, so the TRBD2 call from TCRdb remains unchecked. The CDR3 is made up of 15 amino acids. The germline V gene has CDR1 LNHNV and CDR2 YYDKDF (reference sequence). The CDR3: CATSREAGGADTQYF.

By frequency, this clonotype is medium-sized. This chain connects TRBV6-5 to TRBJ1-1; TCRdb reports TRBD1, a call that lacks DNA to check it against. The CDR3 length is 14 residues. CDR1 and CDR2 from the germline V gene are MNHEY and SVGAGI. This CDR3 is CASSGGDGRTEAFF.

This chain links TRBV18 with TRBJ2-1; no DNA is available, so the TRBD2 call from TCRdb remains unchecked. CDR1 is KGHSH and CDR2 is LQKENI in the germline V gene. The CDR3 spans 15 residues. Here the CDR3 reads CASSTDGLTYNEQFF.

The chain recombines TRBV7-9 with TRBJ2-3; the TRBD1 assignment by TCRdb is unverifiable without DNA. The germline V gene encodes CDR1 SEHNR and CDR2 FQNEAQ (reference sequence). There are 13 residues in the CDR3. CDR3 protein: CASSLVTVDTQYF.

The chain employs TRBV6-2 or TRBV6-3 and TRBJ2-7; the TCRdb D gene call, TRBD1, has no DNA to confirm it. Germline CDR1 MNHEY, CDR2 SVGEGT. The CDR3 spans 15 residues. The CDR3 loop reads CASSLQGSGSYEQYF.

By frequency, this clonotype registers medium-sized. The chain uses TRBV6-2 or TRBV6-3 and TRBJ1-6. Germline assignment: CDR1 MNHEY and CDR2 SVGEGT. This CDR3 is built from 18 residues. CDR3 in amino acids: CASSYSGRGASYNSPLHF.

Frequency places this clonotype as medium-sized. This rearrangement joins TRBV15 to TRBJ2-1; there is no DNA to check the TCRdb D call of TRBD1. The CDR3 spans 14 residues. CDR1 is LNHNV and CDR2 is YYDKDF in the germline V gene (reference sequence). The CDR3 reads CATSGRDRLNEQFF.

The gene calls are TRBV12-3 or TRBV12-4 and TRBJ2-1; TCRdb names TRBD2, which stays unverified in the absence of DNA. CDR3 length: 16 amino acids. CDR3 residues: CASTISGAGWYNEQFF.

This clonotype is deemed medium-sized by its frequency. This chain connects TRBV19 to TRBJ2-6; TCRdb designates TRBD1, a call that cannot be tested without DNA. This CDR3 region has 17 residues. Germline values: CDR1 LNHDA, CDR2 SQIVND (reference sequence). The CDR3 reads CASLPGDGYSGANVLTF.

This clonotype registers medium-sized by frequency. This chain uses TRBV6-5 with TRBJ1-2; the D gene TCRdb calls, TRBD1, cannot be checked with no DNA. The CDR3 has 16 residues. CDR1 and CDR2 (germline): MNHEY, SVGAGI. CDR3 loop: CASKGKRVQGNYGYTF.

J is TRBJ2-1 and V is TRBV4-3; the TCRdb call, TRBD1, lacks DNA for checking. CDR1 and CDR2 from the germline V gene are LGHNA and YSLEER. CDR3 length: 15 residues. The CDR3 spells CASSQGTGGYNEQFF.

This chain uses TRBV20-1 with TRBJ2-2. The V gene's germline CDR1 is DFQATT and CDR2 SNEGSKA (reference sequence). The CDR3 extends over 17 amino acids. The CDR3 here is CSARDEVVGREAGELFF.

This chain joins TRBV30 and TRBJ1-5. Germline loops: CDR1 GTSNPN, CDR2 SVGIG (reference sequence). This CDR3 spans 12 amino acids. The CDR3 protein is CAWAQRGQPQHF.

This clonotype is called medium-sized based on its frequency. The V call is TRBV19, the J call TRBJ2-7. The CDR3 loop spans 12 amino acids. Germline CDR1 and CDR2: LNHDA and SQIVND (reference sequence). CDR3 sequence: CASSVSRNEQYF.

According to its frequency, this clonotype is medium-sized. The rearrangement joins TRBV30 to TRBJ1-2. The CDR3 is made up of 12 amino acids. The V gene's germline CDR1 is GTSNPN and CDR2 SVGIG (reference sequence). CDR3 residues: CAWSGGDYGYTF.

Considering frequency, this clonotype is medium-sized. J is TRBJ1-4 and V is TRBV18; no DNA is available, so the TRBD1 call from TCRdb remains unchecked. Germline CDR1 reads KGHSH; CDR2 reads LQKENI. There are 15 residues in the CDR3. CDR3 residues: CASSLTGTGDEKLFF.

This clonotype counts as medium-sized by frequency. The chain carries TRBV6-5 and TRBJ2-2; TCRdb reports TRBD1, a call that lacks DNA to check it against. This CDR3 has 18 residues. CDR1 and CDR2 (germline): MNHEY, SVGAGI. CDR3 loop: CASRAAGAPKFVTGELFF.

The chain carries TRBV5-1 and TRBJ1-1; TCRdb lists TRBD1, though no DNA is available to test this call. The V gene's germline CDR1 is SGHRS and CDR2 YFSETQ. This CDR3 comprises 14 residues. This chain's CDR3 is CASSPLGGRTEAFF.

The chain is built from TRBV6-2 or TRBV6-3 and TRBJ2-1; TCRdb designates TRBD2, a call that cannot be tested without DNA. Germline values: CDR1 MNHEY, CDR2 SVGEGT. The CDR3 has 16 amino acids. CDR3 amino acids: CASSRQGTMRANEQFF.

The chain couples TRBV27 to TRBJ1-1; TCRdb lists TRBD1, though no DNA is available to test this call. The CDR3 sequence is 13 residues long. Germline V gene sequence: CDR1 MNHEY, CDR2 SMNVEV (reference sequence). The CDR3 sequence is CASSSQDRVEAFF.

Considering frequency, this clonotype is medium-sized. The chain carries TRBV27 and TRBJ2-1; no DNA is available, so the TRBD2 call from TCRdb remains unchecked. Germline CDR1 MNHEY, CDR2 SMNVEV (reference sequence). This CDR3 has 16 residues. CDR3 loop: CASSTALAENSNEQFF.

V gene TRBV7-9 combines with J gene TRBJ2-3; TCRdb gives TRBD2 as the D gene, but with no DNA this cannot be confirmed. The CDR3 is 16 residues long. Germline V gene sequence: CDR1 SEHNR, CDR2 FQNEAQ (reference sequence). CDR3 loop: CASRLTSGGGTDTQYF.

This chain connects TRBV19 to TRBJ1-5. The CDR3 covers 15 residues. Looked up from germline, CDR1 is LNHDA and CDR2 is SQIVND (reference sequence). CDR3 amino acids: CASSLQRVSNQPQHF.